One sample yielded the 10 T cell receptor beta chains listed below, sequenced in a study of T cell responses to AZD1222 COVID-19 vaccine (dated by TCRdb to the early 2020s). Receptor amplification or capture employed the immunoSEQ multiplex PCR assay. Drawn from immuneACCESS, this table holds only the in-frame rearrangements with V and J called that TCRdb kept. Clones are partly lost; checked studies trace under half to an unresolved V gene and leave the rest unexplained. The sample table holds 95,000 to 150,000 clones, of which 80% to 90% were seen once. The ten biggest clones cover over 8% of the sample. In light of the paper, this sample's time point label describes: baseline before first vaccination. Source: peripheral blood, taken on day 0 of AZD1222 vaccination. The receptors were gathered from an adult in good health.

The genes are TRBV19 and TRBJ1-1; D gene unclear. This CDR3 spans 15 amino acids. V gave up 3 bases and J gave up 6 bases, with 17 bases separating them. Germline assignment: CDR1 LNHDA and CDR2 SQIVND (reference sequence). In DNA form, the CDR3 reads TGTGCCAGTAGTATGTGGTTCCGACGGGTCCCTGAAGCTTTCTTT. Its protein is CASSMWFRRVPEAFF.

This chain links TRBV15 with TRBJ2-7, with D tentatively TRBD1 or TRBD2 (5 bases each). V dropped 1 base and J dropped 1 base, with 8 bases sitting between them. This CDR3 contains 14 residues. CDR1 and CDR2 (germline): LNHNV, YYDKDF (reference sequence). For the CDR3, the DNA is TGTGCCACCAGCAGAGGGGGGTTATCCTACGAGCAGTACTTC. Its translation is CATSRGGLSYEQYF.

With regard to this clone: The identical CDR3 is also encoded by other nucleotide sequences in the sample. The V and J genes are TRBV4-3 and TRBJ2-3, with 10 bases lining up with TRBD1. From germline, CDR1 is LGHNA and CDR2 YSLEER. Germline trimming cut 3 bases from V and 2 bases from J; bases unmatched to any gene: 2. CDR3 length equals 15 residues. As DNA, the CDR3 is TGCGCCAGCAGCCAGGGGACAGGGGTCACAGATACGCAGTATTTT. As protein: CASSQGTGVTDTQYF.

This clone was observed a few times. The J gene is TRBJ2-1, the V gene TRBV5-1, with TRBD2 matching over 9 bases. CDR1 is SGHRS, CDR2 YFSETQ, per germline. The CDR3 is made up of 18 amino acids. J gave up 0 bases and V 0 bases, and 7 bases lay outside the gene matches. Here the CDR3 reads CASSLVSAGGLSYNEQFF. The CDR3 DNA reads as TGCGCCAGCAGCTTGGTATCAGCGGGGGGACTCTCCTACAATGAGCAGTTCTTC.

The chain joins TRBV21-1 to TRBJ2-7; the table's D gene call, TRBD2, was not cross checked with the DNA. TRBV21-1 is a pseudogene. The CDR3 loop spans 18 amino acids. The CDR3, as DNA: TGTGCCAGCAGCAAAGTCTTCGGATTTCCCTCCGGGTTATACGAGCAGTACTTC. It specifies CASSKVFGFPSGLYEQYF.

The CDR3 region is CASSSGTANEKLFF. CDR3 DNA sequence: TGTGCCAGCAGTTCCGGGACAGCTAATGAAAAACTGTTTTTT. The V gene is TRBV28, the J gene TRBJ1-4; the match to TRBD1 covers 7 bases. V shed 4 bases, J shed 3 bases, and the junction held 2 bases outside the gene matches. The CDR3 extends over 14 amino acids. CDR1 and CDR2 from the germline V gene are MDHEN and SYDVKM.

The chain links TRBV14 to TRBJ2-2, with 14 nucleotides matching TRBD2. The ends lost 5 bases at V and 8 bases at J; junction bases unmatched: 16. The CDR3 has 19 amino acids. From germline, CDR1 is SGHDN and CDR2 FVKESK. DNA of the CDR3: TGTGCCAGCAGCTTGGGCCATCGGACTAGCGGGGGGCCCGAGGGGGAGCTGTTTTTT. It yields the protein CASSLGHRTSGGPEGELFF.

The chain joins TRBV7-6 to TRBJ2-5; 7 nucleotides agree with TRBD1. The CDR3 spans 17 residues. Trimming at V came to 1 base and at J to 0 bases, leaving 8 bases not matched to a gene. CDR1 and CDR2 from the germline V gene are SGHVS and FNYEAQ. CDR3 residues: CASSLGQGGENQETQYF. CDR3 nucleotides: TGTGCCAGCAGCTTAGGACAGGGTGGAGAAAACCAAGAGACCCAGTACTTC.

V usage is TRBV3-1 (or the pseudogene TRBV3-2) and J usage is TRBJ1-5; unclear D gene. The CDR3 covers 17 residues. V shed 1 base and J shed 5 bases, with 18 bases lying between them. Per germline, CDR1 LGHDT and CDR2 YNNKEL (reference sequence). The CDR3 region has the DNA TGTGCCAGCAGCCAAGGATATATGATAGGAGGCCATCAGCCCCAGCATTTT. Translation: CASSQGYMIGGHQPQHF.

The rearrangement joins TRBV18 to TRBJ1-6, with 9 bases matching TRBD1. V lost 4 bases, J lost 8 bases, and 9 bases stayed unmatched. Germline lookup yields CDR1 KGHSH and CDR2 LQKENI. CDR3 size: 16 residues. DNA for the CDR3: TGTGCCAGCTCACTAGTGACAGGGGGGATTGATTCACCCCTCCACTTT. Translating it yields CASSLVTGGIDSPLHF. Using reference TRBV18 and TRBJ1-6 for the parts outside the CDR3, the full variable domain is NAGVMQNPRHLVRRRGQEARLRCSPMKGHSHVYWYRQLPEEGLKFMVYLQKENIIDESGMPKERFSAEFPKEGPSILRIQQVVRGDSAAYFCASSLVTGGIDSPLHFGNGTRLTVT.